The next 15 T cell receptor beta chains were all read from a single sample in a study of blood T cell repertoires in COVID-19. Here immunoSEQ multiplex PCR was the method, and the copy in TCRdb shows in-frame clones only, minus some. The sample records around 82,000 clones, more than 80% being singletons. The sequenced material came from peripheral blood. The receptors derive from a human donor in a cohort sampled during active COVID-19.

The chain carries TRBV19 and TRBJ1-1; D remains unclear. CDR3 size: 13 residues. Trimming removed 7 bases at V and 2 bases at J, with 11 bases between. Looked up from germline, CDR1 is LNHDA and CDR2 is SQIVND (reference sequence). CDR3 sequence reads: CASTRGFNTEAFF. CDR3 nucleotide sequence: TGTGCCAGTACCCGAGGGTTCAACACTGAAGCTTTCTTT.

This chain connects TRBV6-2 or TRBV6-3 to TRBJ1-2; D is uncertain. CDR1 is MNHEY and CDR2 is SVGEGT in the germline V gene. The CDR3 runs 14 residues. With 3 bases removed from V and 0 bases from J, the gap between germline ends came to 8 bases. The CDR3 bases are TGTGCCAGCAGTTATGACGGAGCTAACTATGGCTACACCTTC. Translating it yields CASSYDGANYGYTF.

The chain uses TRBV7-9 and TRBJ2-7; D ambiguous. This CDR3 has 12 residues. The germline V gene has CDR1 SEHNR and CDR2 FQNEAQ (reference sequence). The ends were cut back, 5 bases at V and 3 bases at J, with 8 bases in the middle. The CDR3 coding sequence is TGTGCCAGCAGCCCCTCAGGCTACGAGCAGTACTTC. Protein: CASSPSGYEQYF.

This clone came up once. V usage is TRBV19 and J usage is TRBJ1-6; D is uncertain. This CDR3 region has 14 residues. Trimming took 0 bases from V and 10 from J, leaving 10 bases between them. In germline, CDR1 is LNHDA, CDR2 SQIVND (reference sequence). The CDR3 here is CASSIDHPGSPLHF. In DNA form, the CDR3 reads TGTGCCAGTAGTATAGATCACCCGGGATCACCCCTCCACTTT.

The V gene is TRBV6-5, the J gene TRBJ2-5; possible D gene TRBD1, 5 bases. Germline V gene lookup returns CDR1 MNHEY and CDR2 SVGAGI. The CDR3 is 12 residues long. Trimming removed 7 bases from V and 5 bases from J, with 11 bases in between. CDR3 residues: CASKRGRETQYF. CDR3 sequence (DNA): TGTGCCAGCAAAAGGGGCCGGGAGACCCAGTACTTC.

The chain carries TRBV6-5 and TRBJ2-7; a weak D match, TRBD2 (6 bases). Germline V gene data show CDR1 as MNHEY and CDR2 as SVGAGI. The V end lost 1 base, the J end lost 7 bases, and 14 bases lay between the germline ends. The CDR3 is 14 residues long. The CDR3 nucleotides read TGTGCCAGCAGTTACTTCCAGGCAGGAGGGGAGCAGTACTTC. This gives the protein CASSYFQAGGEQYF.

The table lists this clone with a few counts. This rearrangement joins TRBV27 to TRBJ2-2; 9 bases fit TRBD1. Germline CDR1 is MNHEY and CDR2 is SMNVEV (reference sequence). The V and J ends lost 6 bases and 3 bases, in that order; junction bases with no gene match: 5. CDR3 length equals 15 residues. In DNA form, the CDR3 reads TGTGCCAGCAGGAACCGGGACAGGGACACCGGGGAGCTGTTTTTT. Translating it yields CASRNRDRDTGELFF.

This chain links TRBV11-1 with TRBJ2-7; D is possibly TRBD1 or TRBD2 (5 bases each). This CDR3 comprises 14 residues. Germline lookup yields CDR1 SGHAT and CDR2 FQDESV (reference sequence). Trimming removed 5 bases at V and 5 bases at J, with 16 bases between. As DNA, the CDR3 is TGTGCCAGCAGCCTAGGGACCTCGGAGGACGAGCAGTACTTC. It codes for CASSLGTSEDEQYF.

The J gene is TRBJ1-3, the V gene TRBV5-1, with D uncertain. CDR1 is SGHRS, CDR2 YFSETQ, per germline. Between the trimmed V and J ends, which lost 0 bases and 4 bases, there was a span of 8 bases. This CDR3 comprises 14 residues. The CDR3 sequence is CASSLEPEGNTIYF. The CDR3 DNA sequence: TGCGCCAGCAGCTTGGAACCAGAAGGAAACACCATATATTTT.

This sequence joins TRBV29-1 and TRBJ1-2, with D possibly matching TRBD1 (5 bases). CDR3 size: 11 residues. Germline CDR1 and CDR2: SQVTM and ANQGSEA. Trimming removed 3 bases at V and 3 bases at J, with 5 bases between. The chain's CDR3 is CSVETDYGYTF. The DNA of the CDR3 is TGCAGCGTTGAGACAGACTATGGCTACACCTTC.

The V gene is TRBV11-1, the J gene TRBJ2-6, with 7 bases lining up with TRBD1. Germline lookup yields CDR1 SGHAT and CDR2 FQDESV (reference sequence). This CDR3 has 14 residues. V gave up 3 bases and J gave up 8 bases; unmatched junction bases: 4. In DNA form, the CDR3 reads TGTGCCAGCAGCTTGGACAGGTATACCAACGTCCTGACTTTC. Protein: CASSLDRYTNVLTF.

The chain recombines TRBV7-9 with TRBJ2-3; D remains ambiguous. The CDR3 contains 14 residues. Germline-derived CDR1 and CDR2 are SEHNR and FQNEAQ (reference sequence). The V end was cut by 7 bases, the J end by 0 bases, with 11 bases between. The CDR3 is CASTPSTSTDTQYF. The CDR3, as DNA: TGTGCCAGCACCCCCTCTACTAGCACAGATACGCAGTATTTT.

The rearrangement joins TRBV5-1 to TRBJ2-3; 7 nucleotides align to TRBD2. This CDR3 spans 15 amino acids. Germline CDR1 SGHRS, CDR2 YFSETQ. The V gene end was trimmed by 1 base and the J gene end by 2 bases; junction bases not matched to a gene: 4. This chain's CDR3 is CASSLRGVLTDTQYF. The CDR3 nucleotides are TGCGCCAGCAGCTTGCGGGGGGTCCTCACAGATACGCAGTATTTT.

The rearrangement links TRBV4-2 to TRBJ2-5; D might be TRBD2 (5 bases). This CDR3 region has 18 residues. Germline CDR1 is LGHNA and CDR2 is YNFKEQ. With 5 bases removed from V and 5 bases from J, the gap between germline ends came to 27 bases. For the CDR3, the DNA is TGTGCCAGCAGCTCTCAACGAGGGCCCGACTTAGCCGGCGAGACCCAGTACTTC. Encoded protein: CASSSQRGPDLAGETQYF.

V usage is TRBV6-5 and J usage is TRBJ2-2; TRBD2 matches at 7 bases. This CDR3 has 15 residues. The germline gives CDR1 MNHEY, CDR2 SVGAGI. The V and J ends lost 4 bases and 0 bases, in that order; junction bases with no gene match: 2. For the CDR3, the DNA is TGTGCCAGCAGTTGGGAGGGACCGAACACCGGGGAGCTGTTTTTT. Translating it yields CASSWEGPNTGELFF.